This record covers a single TCR beta chain. The data are from a study of control samples from healthy donors and cancer patients. V was clipped by 5 bases and J by 7 bases, with 12 bases between them. CDR1 is SEHNR and CDR2 is FQNEAQ in the germline V gene (reference sequence). The CDR3 runs to 13 residues. TCRdb keeps only in-frame clones here, not all; method: immunoSEQ multiplex PCR. The repertoire has 71,000 or so clones, around 92% of them found once; the top ten carry around 19%. The clonotype originates from a man aged 60 to 69 with lung cancer. The source material was PBMCs. This chain uses TRBV7-9 with TRBJ2-1; no reliable D call. The CDR3 coding sequence is TGTGCCAGCAGCCGGGCCCCTAGTAATGAGCAGTTCTTC. Its translation is CASSRAPSNEQFF.